The 27 T cell receptor beta chains below were found in one sample sequenced in a study of blood T cell repertoires in COVID-19. Sequencing was performed with immunoSEQ multiplex PCR; in TCRdb, only in-frame clones are kept and a portion is missing. This table has some 70,000 clones, about 91% appearing once. The specimen sequenced was peripheral blood. Receptor source: a human donor in a cohort sampled during active COVID-19.

A single count supports this clone. The CDR3 DNA reads TGTGCCAGCAGTGATAGAGGTCAGGGTTCGAACACTGAAGCTTTCTTT. It specifies CASSDRGQGSNTEAFF. The genes are TRBV2 and TRBJ1-1, with D perhaps TRBD1 (5 bases). V was clipped by 3 bases and J by 1 base, with 15 bases between them. Germline assignment: CDR1 SNHLY and CDR2 FYNNEI. The CDR3 loop spans 16 amino acids.

A remark on this clone: At one end, the junction sequence differs from germline, possibly due to a read error. The CDR3 is CASMGGNNKQFF. The DNA of the CDR3 is TGTGCCAGTATGGGCGGGAACAATAAGCAGTTCTTC. This rearrangement joins TRBV19 to TRBJ2-1, with D possibly matching TRBD2 (6 bases). Per the germline V gene, CDR1 is LNHDA and CDR2 is SQIVND (reference sequence). The CDR3 extends over 12 amino acids.

The V call is TRBV6-5, the J call TRBJ2-1; possible D gene TRBD1, 6 bases. V was trimmed by 5 bases and J by 0 bases, leaving 11 bases between them. From germline, CDR1 is MNHEY and CDR2 SVGAGI. The CDR3 contains 15 residues. The CDR3 is CASSPQGYSYNEQFF. CDR3 coding DNA: TGTGCCAGCAGTCCCCAGGGGTACTCCTACAATGAGCAGTTCTTC.

The CDR3 DNA reads TGTGCCAGCAGCGTACGTGGTGGACTAGCGGGAAACACCGGGGAGCTGTTTTTT. Residues: CASSVRGGLAGNTGELFF. The chain combines TRBV9 with TRBJ2-2; TRBD2 matches at 12 bases. The CDR3 runs 18 residues. Germline CDR1 and CDR2: SGDLS and YYNGEE. J gave up 2 bases and V 1 base, and 6 bases lay outside the gene matches.

This clone was seen just once. V is TRBV19 and J is TRBJ1-2, with a weak D call TRBD1 (5 bases). The CDR3 length is 13 residues. CDR1 LNHDA and CDR2 SQIVND come from the germline V gene (reference sequence). With 3 bases removed from V and 4 bases from J, the gap between germline ends came to 9 bases. This chain's CDR3 is CASSMAGPYGYTF. CDR3 DNA: TGTGCCAGTAGTATGGCAGGGCCCTATGGCTACACCTTC.

The chain combines TRBV5-5 with TRBJ1-3; 12 bases align to TRBD1. V shed 4 bases and J 4 bases; nucleotides not matched to a gene: 9. The germline gives CDR1 SGHKS, CDR2 YYEKEE (reference sequence). This CDR3 region has 17 residues. The CDR3 protein is CASSRTGTGGEGNTIYF. In nucleotides, the CDR3 is TGTGCCAGCAGCCGGACCGGGACAGGGGGCGAAGGAAACACCATATATTTT.

This clone was counted only a few times. This chain connects TRBV4-3 to TRBJ1-1; TRBD1 might be the D (5 bases). Looked up from germline, CDR1 is LGHNA and CDR2 is YSLEER. The CDR3 consists of 15 residues. Trimming shortened V by 4 bases and J by 0 bases, and 12 bases separated the two germline ends. CDR3 region: CASSPWTSMNTEAFF. The CDR3 nucleotides read TGCGCCAGCAGCCCATGGACAAGCATGAACACTGAAGCTTTCTTT.

The V gene is TRBV9, the J gene TRBJ1-6, with D maybe TRBD1 (6 bases). The V gene's germline CDR1 is SGDLS and CDR2 YYNGEE. The V and J ends lost 0 bases and 5 bases respectively, with 6 bases between them. The CDR3 contains 14 residues. CDR3 nucleotide sequence: TGTGCCAGCAGCGTAGGACAGGATAATTCACCCCTCCACTTT. Its translation is CASSVGQDNSPLHF.

The genes are TRBV6-5 and TRBJ2-7, with 7 bases that match TRBD2. Germline trimming cut 0 bases from V and 1 base from J; bases unmatched to any gene: 6. The germline V gene encodes CDR1 MNHEY and CDR2 SVGAGI. CDR3 length equals 16 residues. As DNA, the CDR3 is TGTGCCAGCAGTTACTCTTCCGGGACTATATCCTACGAGCAGTACTTC. It translates to CASSYSSGTISYEQYF.

This clone was seen only once. The CDR3 reads CASSPTTGYTGELFF. The CDR3 DNA follows: TGTGCCAGCTCACCAACGACAGGGTATACCGGGGAGCTGTTTTTT. The chain uses TRBV18 and TRBJ2-2, with 7 positions matching TRBD1. This CDR3 has 15 residues. Germline CDR1 is KGHSH and CDR2 is LQKENI. With 2 bases clipped from V and 5 bases from J, the junction kept 5 bases outside the gene matches.

This chain joins TRBV5-1 and TRBJ2-5; 7 bases are a match to TRBD2. The CDR3 covers 19 residues. Trimming at V came to 5 bases and at J to 1 base, leaving 20 bases not matched to a gene. Germline lookup yields CDR1 SGHRS and CDR2 YFSETQ. This CDR3 is CASSLIGTNILPGQETQYF. The CDR3 bases are TGCGCCAGCAGTTTGATCGGGACTAATATCTTACCTGGCCAAGAGACCCAGTACTTC.

The V and J genes are TRBV30 and TRBJ2-7, with 10 bases identical to TRBD2. This CDR3 contains 14 residues. The germline CDR1 and CDR2 sequences are GTSNPN and SVGIG (reference sequence). V lost 4 bases and J lost 2; bases outside the gene matches: 5. The DNA of the CDR3 is TGTGCCTGGATTAGGACTAGCGGAGCCTACGAGCAGTACTTC. The encoded protein is CAWIRTSGAYEQYF.

This sequence joins TRBV2 and TRBJ1-6; tentative D call: TRBD1 (6 bases). The V end lost 6 bases, the J end lost 9 bases, and 21 bases lay between the germline ends. The V gene's germline CDR1 is SNHLY and CDR2 FYNNEI. This CDR3 contains 16 residues. CDR3 bases: TGTGCCAGCAGGGTTGAGCTTGGGACAATGGGTTCACCCCTCCACTTT. It is translated as CASRVELGTMGSPLHF.

The chain carries TRBV6-4 and TRBJ2-3, with TRBD1 matching 7 bases. There are 15 residues in the CDR3. Germline values: CDR1 MRHNA, CDR2 SNTAGT. V gave up 4 bases and J gave up 0 bases; unmatched junction bases: 4. CDR3 DNA: TGTGCCAGCAGTGCCGAACAGGGGAGCACAGATACGCAGTATTTT. Encoded protein: CASSAEQGSTDTQYF.

This chain connects TRBV6-2 or TRBV6-3 to TRBJ2-5, with 7 bases that match TRBD2. The CDR3 runs 18 residues. Trimming at V came to 6 bases and at J to 5 bases, leaving 21 bases not matched to a gene. Germline lookup yields CDR1 MNHEY and CDR2 SVGEGT. The CDR3 sequence is CASSRLRAGVVRSETQYF. CDR3 bases: TGTGCCAGCAGCCGACTGCGTGCGGGAGTAGTTCGTTCGGAGACCCAGTACTTC.

The chain joins TRBV7-3 to TRBJ1-2; D is ambiguous. CDR1 and CDR2 (germline): SGHTA, FQGTGA. CDR3 size: 12 residues. V was clipped by 5 bases and J by 1 base, with 5 bases between them. CDR3 coding DNA: TGTGCCAGCAGCCCCCTTAACTATGGCTACACCTTC. This translates into CASSPLNYGYTF.

The rearrangement links TRBV7-6 to TRBJ2-2; TRBD2 matches at 7 bases. CDR3 length equals 16 residues. The V gene end was trimmed by 1 base and the J gene end by 5 bases; junction bases not matched to a gene: 7. From germline, CDR1 is SGHVS and CDR2 FNYEAQ. This chain's CDR3 is CASSLVTSSGTGELFF. As DNA, the CDR3 is TGTGCCAGCAGCTTAGTGACTAGCAGCGGTACCGGGGAGCTGTTTTTT.

The chain employs TRBV19 and TRBJ2-3, with D tentatively TRBD1 (6 bases). Germline V lookup: CDR1 LNHDA, CDR2 SQIVND (reference sequence). The ends were cut back, 3 bases at V and 0 bases at J, with 7 bases in the middle. This CDR3 spans 14 amino acids. CDR3 sequence (DNA): TGTGCCAGTAGTATTGACAGGAGCACAGATACGCAGTATTTT. Its protein is CASSIDRSTDTQYF.

Here the CDR3 DNA reads TGTGCCACCACACTTAGCGGGATCCCCTACGAGCAGTACTTC. Protein product: CATTLSGIPYEQYF. The V gene is TRBV7-2, the J gene TRBJ2-7, with 8 bases identical to TRBD2. The germline V gene has CDR1 SGHTA and CDR2 FQGNSA. V was pared by 10 bases and J by 2 bases, with 10 bases of the junction left unmatched. The CDR3 extends over 14 amino acids.

The chain recombines TRBV5-8 with TRBJ2-5; no firm D call. V lost 7 bases and J lost 1, with 11 bases in between. The length of the CDR3 is 13 residues. The germline V gene has CDR1 SGHTS and CDR2 YDEGEE. CDR3 DNA: TGTGCCAGCTTCTCGCGCCCCCAAGAGACCCAGTACTTC. Protein sequence: CASFSRPQETQYF. Drawing the rest from reference TRBV5-8 and TRBJ2-5, the complete variable domain is EAGVTQSPTHLIKTRGQQATLRCSPISGHTSVYWYQQALGLGLQFLLWYDEGEERNRGNFPPRFSGRQFPNYSSELNVNALELEDSALYLCASFSRPQETQYFGPGTRLLVL.

The chain has TRBV28 and TRBJ1-4; 7 nucleotides match TRBD1. The ends lost 6 bases at V and 4 bases at J; junction bases unmatched: 2. The CDR3 totals 13 residues. Germline V gives CDR1 MDHEN, CDR2 SYDVKM. CDR3 loop: CASRTGSNEKLFF. The CDR3 bases are TGTGCCAGCAGGACAGGGAGTAATGAAAAACTGTTTTTT.

The rearrangement links TRBV20-1 to TRBJ2-7; 7 bases align to TRBD2. Trimming cost V 3 bases and J 2 bases; bases outside gene matches: 10. This CDR3 has 15 residues. Germline V gives CDR1 DFQATT, CDR2 SNEGSKA (reference sequence). The CDR3 coding sequence is TGCAGTGCTAGTCCGACTACTAGCGAGACCTACGAGCAGTACTTC. Translation: CSASPTTSETYEQYF.

The CDR3 DNA sequence: TGTGCCAGCAGCTTTCCAAACTCTGGAAACACCATATATTTT. It is translated as CASSFPNSGNTIYF. The chain uses TRBV11-2 and TRBJ1-3; D call uncertain. V dropped 3 bases and J dropped 0 bases, with 6 bases sitting between them. Germline V gene lookup returns CDR1 SGHAT and CDR2 FQNNGV. The CDR3 extends over 14 amino acids.

CDR3 DNA: TGTGCCAGCAGCCCCCGACATATGAACACTGAAGCTTTCTTT. Its protein product is CASSPRHMNTEAFF. The rearrangement joins TRBV9 to TRBJ1-1; D not certain. The V end lost 4 bases, the J end lost 0 bases, and 10 bases lay between the germline ends. Per the germline V gene, CDR1 is SGDLS and CDR2 is YYNGEE. The CDR3 has 14 residues.

CDR3 coding DNA: TGTGCCAGCAGCAAAGCGGTTACAATTCAGTACTTC. Protein product: CASSKAVTIQYF. The rearrangement links TRBV21-1 to TRBJ2-4; TRBD1, the table's D call, was not compared with the DNA. TRBV21-1 is given as a pseudogene. The CDR3 has 12 residues.

The chain employs TRBV14 and TRBJ2-3; D is perhaps TRBD1 (6 bases). V lost 1 base to trimming and J lost 5 bases, with 16 bases between them. CDR1 and CDR2 (germline): SGHDN, FVKESK. The CDR3 is 16 residues long. This CDR3 reads CASSQAEGVRQDTQYF. In DNA form, the CDR3 reads TGTGCCAGCAGCCAAGCAGAGGGGGTGCGGCAAGATACGCAGTATTTT.

This chain links TRBV7-2 with TRBJ1-2, with TRBD1 matching 10 bases. This CDR3 comprises 15 residues. CDR1 is SGHTA, CDR2 FQGNSA, per germline. J was trimmed by 2 bases and V by 4 bases; bases with no gene match: 4. The CDR3 reads CASSSRDRGNYGYTF. CDR3 sequence (DNA): TGTGCCAGCAGCTCCCGGGACAGGGGAAACTATGGCTACACCTTC.